This T cell receptor (beta chain) was documented in a study of identical twins. Only a few counts were recorded for this clonotype. What it binds is unknown. A single record per CDR3 protein comes from TCRdb applying MiXCR to the 5' RACE reads. The sample lists 450,000 or so distinct CDR3 sequences; more than 13% were seen once. The study, taken as a whole, reports: A cross-sectional statistical analysis, not follow-up of the same donors, supported the conclusions. In zero-insertion analyses, partial confounding could arise from invariant MAIT and iNKT cells.

CDR1 is SGHRS, CDR2 YFSETQ, per germline. CDR3 length: 15 residues. Trimming stripped 1 base from V and 5 bases from J, with 15 bases between. This same sample was also part of a study on yellow fever vaccine responses in identical twins.

This chain joins TRBV5-1 and TRBJ1-2, with D possibly matching TRBD1 (5 bases). This TCR derives from a woman between 18 and 29 years old in good health. Sequenced sample: CD4+ T cells sorted from blood. The DNA for the CDR3 is TGCGCCAGCAGCTTGACGCGGGGCGCTAGTTATGGCTACACCTTC. Its protein is CASSLTRGASYGYTF.